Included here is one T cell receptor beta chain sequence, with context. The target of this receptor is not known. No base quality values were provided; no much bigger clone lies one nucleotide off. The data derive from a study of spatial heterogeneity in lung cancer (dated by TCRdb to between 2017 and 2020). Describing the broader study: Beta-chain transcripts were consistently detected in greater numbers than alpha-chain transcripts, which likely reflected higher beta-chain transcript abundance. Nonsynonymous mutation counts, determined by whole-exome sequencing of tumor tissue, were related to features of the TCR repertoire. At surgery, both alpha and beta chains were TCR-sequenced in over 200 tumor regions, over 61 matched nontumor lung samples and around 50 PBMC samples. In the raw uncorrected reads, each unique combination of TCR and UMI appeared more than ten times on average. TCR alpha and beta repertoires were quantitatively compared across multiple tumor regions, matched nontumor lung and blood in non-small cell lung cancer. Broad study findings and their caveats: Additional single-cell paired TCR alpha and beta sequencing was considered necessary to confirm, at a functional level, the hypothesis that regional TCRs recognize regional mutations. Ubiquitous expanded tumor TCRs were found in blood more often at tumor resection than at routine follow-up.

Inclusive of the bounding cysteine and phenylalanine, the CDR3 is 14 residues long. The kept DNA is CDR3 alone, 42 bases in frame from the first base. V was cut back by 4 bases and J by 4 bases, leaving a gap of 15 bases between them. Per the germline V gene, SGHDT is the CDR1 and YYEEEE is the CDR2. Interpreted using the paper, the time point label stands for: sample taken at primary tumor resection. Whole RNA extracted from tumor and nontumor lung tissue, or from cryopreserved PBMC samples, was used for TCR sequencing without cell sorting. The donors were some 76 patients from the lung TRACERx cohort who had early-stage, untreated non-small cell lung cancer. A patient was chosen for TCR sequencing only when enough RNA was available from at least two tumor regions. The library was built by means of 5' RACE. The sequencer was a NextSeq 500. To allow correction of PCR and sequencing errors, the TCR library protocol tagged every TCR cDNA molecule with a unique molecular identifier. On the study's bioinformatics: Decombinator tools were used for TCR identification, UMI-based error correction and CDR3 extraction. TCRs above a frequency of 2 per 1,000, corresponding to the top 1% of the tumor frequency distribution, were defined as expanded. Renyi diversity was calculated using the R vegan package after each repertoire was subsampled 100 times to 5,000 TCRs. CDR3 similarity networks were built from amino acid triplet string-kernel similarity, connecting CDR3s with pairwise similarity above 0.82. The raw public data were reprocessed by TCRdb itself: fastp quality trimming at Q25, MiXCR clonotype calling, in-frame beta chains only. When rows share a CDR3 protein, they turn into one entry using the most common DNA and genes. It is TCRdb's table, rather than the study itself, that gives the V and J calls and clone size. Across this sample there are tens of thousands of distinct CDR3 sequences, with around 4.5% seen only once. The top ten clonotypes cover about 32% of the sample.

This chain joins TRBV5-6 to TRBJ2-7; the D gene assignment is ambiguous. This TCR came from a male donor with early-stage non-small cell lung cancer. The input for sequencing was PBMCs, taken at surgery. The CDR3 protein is CASSPLIARYEQYF. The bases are TGTGCCAGCAGCCCCCTAATTGCACGTTACGAGCAGTACTTC.